The TCR beta chain described here comes from a study of HIV-infected patients and healthy controls. J was trimmed by 4 bases and V by 1 base; bases with no gene match: 4. The CDR3 spans 14 residues. Germline loops: CDR1 SGHRS, CDR2 YFSETQ. Many counts were recorded for this clonotype. Its antigen remains unidentified. cDNA was made from 400 to 500 ng RNA using alpha and beta constant primers. Alpha and beta chain libraries were made separately by chain-specific third strand synthesis with multiplexing indices. The cDNA received a 5' RACE adapter containing a random hexamer plus an SP2 sequencing primer site. Via MiXCR, TCRdb re-called the 5' RACE reads, giving one row per CDR3 protein. Of some 6,200 distinct CDR3 sequences listed, 20% to 25% are singletons. Findings of the study overall: In healthy controls, MAIT alpha CDR3s were common; in HIV+ repertoires, severely depleted. Significant mean usage differences between HIV-infected patients and controls involved eight alpha and eight beta V genes.

All unsorted peripheral T cells were captured because whole blood was used without fractionation. Enrolled donors were untreated HIV-infected adults about to begin antiretroviral therapy. V and J are TRBV5-1 and TRBJ1-2, with TRBD1 matching over 7 bases. This TCR was recovered from an adult with HIV infection. This specimen was blood, taken before antiretroviral therapy. The CDR3 sequence: CASSLTGETYGYTF. The CDR3 coding sequence is TGCGCCAGCAGCTTGACAGGGGAGACCTATGGCTACACCTTC.